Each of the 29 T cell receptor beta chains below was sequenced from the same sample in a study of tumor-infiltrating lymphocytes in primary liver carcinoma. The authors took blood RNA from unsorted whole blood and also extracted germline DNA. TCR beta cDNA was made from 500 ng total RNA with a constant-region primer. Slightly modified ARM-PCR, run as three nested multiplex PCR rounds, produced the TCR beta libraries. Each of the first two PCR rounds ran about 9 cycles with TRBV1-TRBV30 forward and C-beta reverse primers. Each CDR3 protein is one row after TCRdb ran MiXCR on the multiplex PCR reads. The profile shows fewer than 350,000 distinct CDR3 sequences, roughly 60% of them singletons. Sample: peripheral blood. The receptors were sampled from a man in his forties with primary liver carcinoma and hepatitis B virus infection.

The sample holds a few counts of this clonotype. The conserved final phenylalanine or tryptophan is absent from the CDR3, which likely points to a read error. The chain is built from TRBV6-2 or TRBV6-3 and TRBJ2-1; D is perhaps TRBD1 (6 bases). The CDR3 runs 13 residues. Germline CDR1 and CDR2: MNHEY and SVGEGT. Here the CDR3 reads CASSLGQYNEQFL. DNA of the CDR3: TGTGCCAGTAGTTTGGGACAATACAATGAGCAGTTCTTA.

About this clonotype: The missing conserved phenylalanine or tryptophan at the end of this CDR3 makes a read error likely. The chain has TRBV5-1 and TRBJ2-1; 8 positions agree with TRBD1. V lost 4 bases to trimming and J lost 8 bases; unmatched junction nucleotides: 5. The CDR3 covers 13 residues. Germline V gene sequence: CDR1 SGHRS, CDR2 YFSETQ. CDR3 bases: TGCGCCAGCAGCCCAGACAGGGGCTATGAGCAGTTCTCC. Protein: CASSPDRGYEQFS.

The CDR3 nucleotides are TGTGCCAGCAGTCACAGGGATGCCGGTGGCTACACCTTC. This codes for CASSHRDAGGYTF. The chain combines TRBV12-3 or TRBV12-4 with TRBJ1-2; D is perhaps TRBD1 (6 bases). This CDR3 is 13 amino acids long. V was trimmed by 5 bases and J by 7 bases, leaving 14 bases between them.

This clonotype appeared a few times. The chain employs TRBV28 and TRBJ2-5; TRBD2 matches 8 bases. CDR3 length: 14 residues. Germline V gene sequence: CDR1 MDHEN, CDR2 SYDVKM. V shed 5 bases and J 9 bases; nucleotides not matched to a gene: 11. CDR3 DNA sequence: TGTGCCAGCAGTATCAGCGGGAGCCCGCGGGCCCAGTACTTC. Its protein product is CASSISGSPRAQYF.

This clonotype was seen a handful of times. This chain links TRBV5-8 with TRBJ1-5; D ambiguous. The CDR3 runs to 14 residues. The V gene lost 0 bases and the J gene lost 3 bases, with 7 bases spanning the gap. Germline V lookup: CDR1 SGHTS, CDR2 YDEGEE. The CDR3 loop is CASSLAGNNQPQHF. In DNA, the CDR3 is TGTGCCAGCAGCTTGGCTGGCAACAATCAGCCCCAGCATTTT.

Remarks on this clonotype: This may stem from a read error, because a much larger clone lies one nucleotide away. CDR3: CTSSQGPFQGNEQFF. CDR3 in DNA: TGTACCAGCAGCCAGGGACCATTTCAAGGGAATGAGCAGTTCTTC. The J gene is TRBJ2-1, the V gene TRBV6-6; D possibly uses TRBD1 or TRBD2 (5 bases each). CDR1 and CDR2 (germline): MNHNY, SVGAGI (reference sequence). There are 15 residues in the CDR3.

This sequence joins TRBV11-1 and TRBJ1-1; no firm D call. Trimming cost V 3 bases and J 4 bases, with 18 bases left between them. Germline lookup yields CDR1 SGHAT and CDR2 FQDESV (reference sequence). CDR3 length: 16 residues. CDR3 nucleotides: TGTGCCAGCAGCTTTTTAGCCGGGATGGGGAGCACTGAAGCTTTCTTT. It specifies CASSFLAGMGSTEAFF.

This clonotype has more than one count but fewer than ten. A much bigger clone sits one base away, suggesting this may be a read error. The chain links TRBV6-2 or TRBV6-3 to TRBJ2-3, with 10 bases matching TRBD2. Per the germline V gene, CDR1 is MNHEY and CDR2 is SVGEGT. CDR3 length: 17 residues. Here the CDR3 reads CDSSYPYSGRVTDTQYF. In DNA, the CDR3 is TGTGACAGCAGTTACCCTTACAGCGGGAGGGTTACGGATACGCAGTATTTT.

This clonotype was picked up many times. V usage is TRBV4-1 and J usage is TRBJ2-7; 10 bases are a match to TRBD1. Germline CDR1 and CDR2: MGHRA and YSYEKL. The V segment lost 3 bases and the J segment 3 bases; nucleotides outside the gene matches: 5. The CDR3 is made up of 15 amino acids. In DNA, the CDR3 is TGCGCCAGCAGCCAGGGGACAGGGGCCTTCTACGAGCAGTACTTC. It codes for CASSQGTGAFYEQYF.

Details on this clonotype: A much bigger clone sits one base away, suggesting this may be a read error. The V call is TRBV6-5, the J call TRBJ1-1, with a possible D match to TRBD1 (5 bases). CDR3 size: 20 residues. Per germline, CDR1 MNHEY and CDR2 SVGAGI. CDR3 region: CASSSQLTFIREWRNTEVFF. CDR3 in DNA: TGTGCCAGCAGTTCCCAGCTTACCTTCATCAGGGAGTGGAGGAACACTGAAGTTTTCTTT.

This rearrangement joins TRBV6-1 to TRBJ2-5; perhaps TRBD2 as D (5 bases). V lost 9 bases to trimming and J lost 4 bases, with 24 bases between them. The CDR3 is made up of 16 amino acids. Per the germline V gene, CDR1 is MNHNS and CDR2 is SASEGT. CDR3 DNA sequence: TGTGCCAGTGGTGACGTCGGCGGAGTTGGGAGAGAGACCCAGTACTTC. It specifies CASGDVGGVGRETQYF.

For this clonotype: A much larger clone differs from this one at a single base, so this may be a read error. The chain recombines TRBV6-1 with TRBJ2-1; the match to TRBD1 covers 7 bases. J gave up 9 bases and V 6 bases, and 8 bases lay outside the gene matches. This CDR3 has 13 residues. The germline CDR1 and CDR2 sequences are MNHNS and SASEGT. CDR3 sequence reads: CASRNQGEGEQFF. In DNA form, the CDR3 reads TGTGCCAGCAGGAATCAGGGGGAAGGTGAGCAGTTCTTC.

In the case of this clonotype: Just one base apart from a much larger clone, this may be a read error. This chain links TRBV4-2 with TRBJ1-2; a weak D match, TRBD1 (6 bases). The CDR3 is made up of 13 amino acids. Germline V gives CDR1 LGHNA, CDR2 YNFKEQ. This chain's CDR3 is CASSGTGIYDYTF. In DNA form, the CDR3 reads TGTGCCAGCAGCGGAACAGGGATCTATGACTACACCTTC.

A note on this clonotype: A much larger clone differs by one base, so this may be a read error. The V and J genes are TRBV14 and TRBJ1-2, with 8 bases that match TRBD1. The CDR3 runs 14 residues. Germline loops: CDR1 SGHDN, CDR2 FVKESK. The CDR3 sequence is CTSSRTGRAGGYTF. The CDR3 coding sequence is TGTACCAGCAGCCGGACAGGGAGAGCGGGAGGCTACACCTTC.

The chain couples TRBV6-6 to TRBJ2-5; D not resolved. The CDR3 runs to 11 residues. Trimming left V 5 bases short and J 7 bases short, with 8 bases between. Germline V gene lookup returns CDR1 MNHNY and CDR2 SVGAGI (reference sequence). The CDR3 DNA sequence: TGTGCCAGCAGTCCTAAAGGGACCCAGTACTTC. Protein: CASSPKGTQYF.

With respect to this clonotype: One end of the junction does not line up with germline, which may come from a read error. The CDR3: CASSSRLDNYEQCF. The CDR3 DNA follows: TGTGCCAGCAGCTCACGATTAGACAACTACGAGCAGTGCTTC. The V call is TRBV11-1, the J call TRBJ2-7; no reliable D call. The CDR3 has 14 residues. Per germline, CDR1 SGHAT and CDR2 FQDESV (reference sequence).

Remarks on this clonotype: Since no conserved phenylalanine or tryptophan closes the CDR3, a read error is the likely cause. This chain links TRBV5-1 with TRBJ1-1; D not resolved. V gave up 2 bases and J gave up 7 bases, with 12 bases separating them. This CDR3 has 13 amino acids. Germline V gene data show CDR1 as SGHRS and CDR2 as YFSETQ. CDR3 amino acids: CASSLGLQNEAFL. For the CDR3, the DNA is TGCGCCAGCAGCTTAGGACTACAGAATGAAGCTTTCCTT.

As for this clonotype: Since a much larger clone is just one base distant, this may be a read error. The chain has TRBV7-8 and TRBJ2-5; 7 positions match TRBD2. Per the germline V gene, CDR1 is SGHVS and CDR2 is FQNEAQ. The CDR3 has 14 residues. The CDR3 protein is CASSSDAGEDTQYF. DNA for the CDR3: TGTGCCAGCAGCTCGGATGCGGGGGAAGATACCCAGTACTTC.

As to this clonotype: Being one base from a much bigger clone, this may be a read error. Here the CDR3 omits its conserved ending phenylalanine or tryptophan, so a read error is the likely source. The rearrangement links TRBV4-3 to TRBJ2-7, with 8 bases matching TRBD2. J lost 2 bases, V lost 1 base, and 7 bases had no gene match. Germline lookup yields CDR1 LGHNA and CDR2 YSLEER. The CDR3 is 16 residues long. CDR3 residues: CASSQAGREEPYEQYL. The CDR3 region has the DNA TGCGCCAGCAGCCAAGCGGGGCGGGAGGAGCCCTACGAGCAGTACCTC.

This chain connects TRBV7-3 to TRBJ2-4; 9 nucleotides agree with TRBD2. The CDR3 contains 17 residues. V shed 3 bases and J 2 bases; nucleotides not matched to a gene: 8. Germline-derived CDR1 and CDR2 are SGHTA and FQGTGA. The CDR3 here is CASSFAGGNIPKNIQYF. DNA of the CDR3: TGTGCCAGCAGCTTTGCGGGAGGGAATATTCCCAAAAACATTCAGTACTTC. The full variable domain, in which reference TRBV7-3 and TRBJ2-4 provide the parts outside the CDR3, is GAGVSQTPSNKVTEKGKYVELRCDPISGHTALYWYRQSLGQGPEFLIYFQGTGAADDSGLPNDRFFAVRPEGSVSTLKIQRTERGDSAVYLCASSFAGGNIPKNIQYFGAGTRLSVL.

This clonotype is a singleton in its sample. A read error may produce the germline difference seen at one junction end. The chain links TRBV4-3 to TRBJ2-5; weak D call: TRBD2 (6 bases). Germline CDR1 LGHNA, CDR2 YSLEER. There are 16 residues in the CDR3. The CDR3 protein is CASSQEGSSGQENQYF. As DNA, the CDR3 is TGCGCCAGCAGCCAAGAAGGGTCAAGCGGGCAAGAGAACCAGTACTTC.

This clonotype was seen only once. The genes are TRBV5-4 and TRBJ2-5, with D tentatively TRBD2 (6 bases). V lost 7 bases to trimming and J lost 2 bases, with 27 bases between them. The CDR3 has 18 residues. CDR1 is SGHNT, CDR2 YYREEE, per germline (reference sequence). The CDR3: CASGSGASVNEIQETQYF. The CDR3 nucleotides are TGTGCCAGCGGCTCCGGGGCTAGCGTGAACGAGATACAAGAGACCCAGTACTTC.

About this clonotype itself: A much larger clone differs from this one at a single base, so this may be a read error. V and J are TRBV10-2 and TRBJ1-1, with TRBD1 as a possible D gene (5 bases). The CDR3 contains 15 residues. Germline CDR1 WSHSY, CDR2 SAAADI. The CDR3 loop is CVSSLQRAGDTEAFF. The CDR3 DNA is TGCGTCAGCAGTCTACAGCGAGCGGGGGACACTGAAGCTTTCTTT.

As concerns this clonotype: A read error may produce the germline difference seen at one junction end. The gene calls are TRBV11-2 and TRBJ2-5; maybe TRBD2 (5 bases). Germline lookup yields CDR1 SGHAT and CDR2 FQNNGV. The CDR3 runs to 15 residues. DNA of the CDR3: TGTGCCAACAGCTTAGAATTAGCAGGATGGGAGACCCAGAACTTC. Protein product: CANSLELAGWETQNF.

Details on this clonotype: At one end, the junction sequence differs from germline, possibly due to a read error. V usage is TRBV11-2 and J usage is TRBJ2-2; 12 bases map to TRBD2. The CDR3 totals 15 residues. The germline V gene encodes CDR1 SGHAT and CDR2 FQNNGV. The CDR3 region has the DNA TGTGCTAGCAGCACAGGACTAGCGGGAACCGGGGAGCTGTCTTTT. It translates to CASSTGLAGTGELSF.

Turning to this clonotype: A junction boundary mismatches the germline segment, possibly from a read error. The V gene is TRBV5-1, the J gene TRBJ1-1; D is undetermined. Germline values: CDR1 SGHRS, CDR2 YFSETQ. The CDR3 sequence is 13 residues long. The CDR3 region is CANSWAQNTEAFF. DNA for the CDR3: TGCGCCAACAGCTGGGCCCAGAACACTGAAGCTTTCTTT.

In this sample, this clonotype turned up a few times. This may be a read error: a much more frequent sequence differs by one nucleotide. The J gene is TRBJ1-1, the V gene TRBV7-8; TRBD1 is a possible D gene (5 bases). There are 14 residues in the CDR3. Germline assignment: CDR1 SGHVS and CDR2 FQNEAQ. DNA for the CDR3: TGTGCCAGCAGCTTCCGGGGCCTGAACACTGAAACTTTCTTT. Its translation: CASSFRGLNTETFF.

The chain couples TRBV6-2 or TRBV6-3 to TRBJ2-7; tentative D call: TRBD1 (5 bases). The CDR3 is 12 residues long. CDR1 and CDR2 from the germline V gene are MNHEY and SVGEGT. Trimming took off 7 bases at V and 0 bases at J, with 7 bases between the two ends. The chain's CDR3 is CASKDNSYEQYF. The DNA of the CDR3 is TGTGCCAGCAAGGACAACTCCTACGAGCAGTACTTC.

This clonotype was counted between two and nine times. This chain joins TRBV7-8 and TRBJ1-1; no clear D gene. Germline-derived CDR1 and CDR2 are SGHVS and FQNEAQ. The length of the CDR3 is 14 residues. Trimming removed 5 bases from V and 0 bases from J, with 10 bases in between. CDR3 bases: TGTGCCAGCAGCCCCCGGACCTTGAACACTGAAGCTTTCTTT. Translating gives CASSPRTLNTEAFF.